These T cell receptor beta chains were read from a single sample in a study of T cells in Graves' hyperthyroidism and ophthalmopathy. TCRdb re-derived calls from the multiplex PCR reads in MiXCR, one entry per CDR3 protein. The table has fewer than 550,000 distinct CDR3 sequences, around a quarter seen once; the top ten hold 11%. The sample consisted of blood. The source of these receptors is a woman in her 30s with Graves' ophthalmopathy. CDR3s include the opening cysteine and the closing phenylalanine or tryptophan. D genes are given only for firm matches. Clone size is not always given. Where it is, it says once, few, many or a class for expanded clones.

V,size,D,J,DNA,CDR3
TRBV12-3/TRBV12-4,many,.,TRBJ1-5,TGTGCCAGCAGTTTAGGGGGGGCGGATCAGCCCCAGCATTTT,CASSLGGADQPQHF
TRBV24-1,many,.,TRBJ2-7,TGTGCCACCAGTGATTTGCCCCCAAAGGCGATAGTCGAATACGAGCAGTACTTC,CATSDLPPKAIVEYEQYF
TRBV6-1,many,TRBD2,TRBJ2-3,TGTGCCAGCAGCCCCGGTTGGCCGGGACTACAGCAGTATTTT,CASSPGWPGLQQYF
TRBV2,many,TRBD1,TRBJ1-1,TGTGCCAGCAGCAGGGGGGGGCGGATGTGGACTGAAGCTTTCTTT,CASSRGGRMWTEAFF
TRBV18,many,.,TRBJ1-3,TGTGCCAGCTCACCACCGAAATATAGGAGCTCTGGAAACACCATATATTTT,CASSPPKYRSSGNTIYF
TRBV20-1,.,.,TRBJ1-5,TGCAGTGCTACCCCTGTGGTAAGCGGCAATCAGCCCCAGCATTTT,CSATPVVSGNQPQHF
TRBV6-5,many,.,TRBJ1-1,TGTGCCAGCTTTCGCAACATGAACACTGAAGCTTTCTTT,CASFRNMNTEAFF
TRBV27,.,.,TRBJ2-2,TGTGCCAGCTCACCGTTTGAACAGACCCTCGCGAACACCGGGGAGCTGTTTTTT,CASSPFEQTLANTGELFF
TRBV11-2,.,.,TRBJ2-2,TGTGCCAGCAGCTACACACAAATAGCGCCTAGTGAGAACACCGGGGAGCTGTTTTTT,CASSYTQIAPSENTGELFF
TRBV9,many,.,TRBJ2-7,TGTGCCAGCAGCGAATCGGGACGGCCCTACGAGCAGTACTTC,CASSESGRPYEQYF
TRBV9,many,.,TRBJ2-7,TGTGCCAGCAGCCCATGGGTCGGTAGGTCCTACGAGCAGTACTTC,CASSPWVGRSYEQYF
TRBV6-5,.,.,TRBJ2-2,TGTGCCAGCATTAGAGACCCAGCCGGGGAGCTGTTTTTT,CASIRDPAGELFF
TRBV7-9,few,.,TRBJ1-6,TGTGCCAGCAGCTTAGTCGGCAGAAATAATTCACCCCTCCACTTT,CASSLVGRNNSPLHF
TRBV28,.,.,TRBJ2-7,TGTGCCAGCAGTTCCCCCCTGGCGTGGGACGGGTACGAGCAGTACTTC,CASSSPLAWDGYEQYF
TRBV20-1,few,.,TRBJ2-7,TGCAGTGCTACGCTAGCTTCCTACGAGCAGTACTTC,CSATLASYEQYF
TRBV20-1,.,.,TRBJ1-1,TGCAGTGCTTCGGACAGCGGCACTGAAGCTTTCTTT,CSASDSGTEAFF
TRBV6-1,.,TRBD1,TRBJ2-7,TGTGCCAGCAGTGTCGAGGACAGGGAGGTCTACGAGCAGTACTTC,CASSVEDREVYEQYF
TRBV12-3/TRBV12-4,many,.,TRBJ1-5,TGTGCCAGCTGCTCCCTCGGGCAGCCCCAGCATTTT,CASCSLGQPQHF
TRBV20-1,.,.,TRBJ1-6,TGCAGTGCTTTCCTCACAGCCTATGCGACGTATAATTCACCCCTCCACTTT,CSAFLTAYATYNSPLHF
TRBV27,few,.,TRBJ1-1,TGTGCCAGCAGTTCAACAGGGCTAGGGGAAGCTTTCTTT,CASSSTGLGEAFF
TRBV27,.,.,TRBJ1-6,TGTGCCAGCACCTCCGGACAGATCTCCTATAATTCACCCCTCCACTTT,CASTSGQISYNSPLHF
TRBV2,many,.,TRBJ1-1,TGTGCCAGCAGTGAAGATGGAGCCATGAACACTGAAGCTTTCTTT,CASSEDGAMNTEAFF
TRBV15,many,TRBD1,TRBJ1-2,TGTGCCACCAGCAGCATAACCGGACAGGGCGAAAACTATGGCTACACCTTC,CATSSITGQGENYGYTF
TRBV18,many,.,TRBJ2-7,TGTGCCAGCTCACCAAGGGGGAAGGACGAGCAGTACTTC,CASSPRGKDEQYF
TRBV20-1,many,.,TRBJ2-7,TGCAGTGCTGCTACCAGGCGGCCTCCCTACGAGCAGTACTTC,CSAATRRPPYEQYF
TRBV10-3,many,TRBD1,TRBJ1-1,TGTGCCATCACCCAGGGGGCGGTGGACACTGAAGCTTTCTTT,CAITQGAVDTEAFF
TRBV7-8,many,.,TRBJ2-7,TGTGCCAGCAGCTTAAGGGGACCTTCCTTGGGCGAGCAGTACTTC,CASSLRGPSLGEQYF
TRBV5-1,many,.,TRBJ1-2,TGCGCCAGCAGCTTGGGAGGAGGGACAAGGGGTTACTCCTATGGCTACACCTTC,CASSLGGGTRGYSYGYTF
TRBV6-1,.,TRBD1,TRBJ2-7,TGTGCCAGCAGTGGGGACAGGGGAGTTTACGAGCGGTACTTC,CASSGDRGVYERYF
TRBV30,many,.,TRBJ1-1,TGTGCCTGGAGTGTAAATCACAGGGAAGCTTTCTTT,CAWSVNHREAFF
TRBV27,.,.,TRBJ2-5,TGTGCCAGCAGTTACTGGGACGGTCCGACGGAGACCCAGTACTTC,CASSYWDGPTETQYF
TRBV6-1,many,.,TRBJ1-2,TGTGCCAGCAGTGAACAAAACTATGGCTACACCTTC,CASSEQNYGYTF
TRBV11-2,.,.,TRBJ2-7,TGTGCCAGCAGCTTAGGGAAACCGGGATCCACATCAGGATACGAGCAGTACTTC,CASSLGKPGSTSGYEQYF
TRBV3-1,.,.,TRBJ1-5,TGTGCCAGCAGCCGAGACGGGGCAGGCGATCAGCCCCAGCATTTT,CASSRDGAGDQPQHF
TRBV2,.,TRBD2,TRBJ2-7,TGTGCCAGCGGGACTAGCTGGGCCTACGAGCAGTACTTC,CASGTSWAYEQYF
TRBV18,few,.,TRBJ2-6,TGTGCCAGCTCAATTTATGTGGTTACTGGGGCCAACGTCCTGACTTTC,CASSIYVVTGANVLTF
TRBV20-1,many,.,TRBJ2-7,TGCAGTGCTAGATGCGGGATCAGTGGGATCTACGAGCAGTACTTC,CSARCGISGIYEQYF
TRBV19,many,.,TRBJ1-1,TGTGCCAGTAAATTTTCGGGGAGCACTGAAGCTTTCTTT,CASKFSGSTEAFF
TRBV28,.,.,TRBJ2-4,TGTGCCAGCAGTTTAAGGTCAGAGAACATTAAGTACTTC,CASSLRSENIKYF